One sample yielded the 8 T cell receptor beta chains listed below, sequenced in a study of blood T cell repertoires in COVID-19. Assay: immunoSEQ multiplex PCR; the TCRdb copy retains only in-frame clones and omits some. The data contain approximately 230,000 clones, roughly 85% of them singletons. Material: peripheral blood. The receptors derive from a man aged 30 to 45 who had recovered from COVID-19.

The chain joins TRBV7-6 to TRBJ2-1; 10 nucleotides align to TRBD1. The CDR3 consists of 16 residues. V gave up 2 bases and J gave up 6 bases; unmatched junction bases: 7. Germline CDR1 and CDR2: SGHVS and FNYEAQ. CDR3 nucleotide sequence: TGTGCCAGCAGCTTACTTGGGGACAGGGGTTTCAATGAGCAGTTCTTC. This translates into CASSLLGDRGFNEQFF.

This clone was seen once. The chain links TRBV10-3 to TRBJ1-6; D possibly corresponds to TRBD1 (6 bases). Looked up from germline, CDR1 is ENHRY and CDR2 is SYGVKD. The CDR3 spans 16 residues. Trimming cost V 4 bases and J 5 bases, with 15 bases left between them. The CDR3 DNA is TGTGCCATCAGTGCCAGATCTTCAGGGGATAATTCACCCCTCCACTTT. The encoded protein is CAISARSSGDNSPLHF.

The chain employs TRBV6-4 and TRBJ2-5, with 8 positions matching TRBD2. Germline V gene data show CDR1 as MRHNA and CDR2 as SNTAGT. The CDR3 runs to 16 residues. With 3 bases clipped from V and 5 bases from J, the junction kept 11 bases outside the gene matches. CDR3 bases: TGTGCCAGCAGTGAGGACGGGGGGGCCCCTCAGGAGACCCAGTACTTC. It translates to CASSEDGGAPQETQYF.

The CDR3 nucleotides read TGTGCCAGCAGTCTACCCGGGACAGGGGACTACGAGCAGTACTTC. This gives the protein CASSLPGTGDYEQYF. The chain combines TRBV28 with TRBJ2-7; 10 bases fit TRBD1. J was trimmed by 3 bases and V by 5 bases; bases with no gene match: 7. CDR1 and CDR2 (germline): MDHEN, SYDVKM. The CDR3 is 15 residues long.

V gene TRBV29-1 combines with J gene TRBJ1-1; possible D gene TRBD1, 6 bases. CDR1 and CDR2 from the germline V gene are SQVTM and ANQGSEA. This CDR3 comprises 13 residues. Trimming took off 4 bases at V and 0 bases at J, with 9 bases between the two ends. Here the CDR3 DNA reads TGCAGCGTTGCCGGGACACTGAACACTGAAGCTTTCTTT. Residues: CSVAGTLNTEAFF.

The chain combines TRBV12-3 or TRBV12-4 with TRBJ1-1, with D unresolved. Deletions cut 3 bases from V and 7 bases from J, with 6 bases between. The CDR3 runs 11 residues. The CDR3 nucleotides are TGTGCCAGCAGTTTGAACGGTGAAGCTTTCTTT. It codes for CASSLNGEAFF.

The genes are TRBV5-1 and TRBJ2-6; D is perhaps TRBD2 (5 bases). This CDR3 has 17 residues. The germline gives CDR1 SGHRS, CDR2 YFSETQ. V lost 4 bases and J lost 4, with 18 bases in between. The CDR3 loop is CASSRAGPGPGANVLTF. The CDR3 DNA follows: TGCGCCAGCAGCCGGGCGGGCCCAGGCCCCGGGGCCAACGTCCTGACTTTC.

The chain employs TRBV2 and TRBJ2-3; possible D gene TRBD2, 6 bases. Germline CDR1 SNHLY, CDR2 FYNNEI. This CDR3 contains 16 residues. The V end lost 8 bases, the J end lost 3 bases, and 21 bases lay between the germline ends. CDR3 residues: CASLLSQRVLTDTQYF. The CDR3 region has the DNA TGTGCCAGCCTCCTTAGCCAGCGGGTCCTTACAGATACGCAGTATTTT.